The rows below give T cell receptor beta chains drawn from one sample of a study of vaccination effects on CD4 cells after COVID-19. The table came from immunoSEQ multiplex PCR; TCRdb's copy has only in-frame clones and leaves some out. The table records roughly 45,000 clones, around 72% of them present only once. Their antigens are not known. This specimen consisted of CD4+ T cells from PBMCs cultured with a peptide pool, obtained before COVID-19 vaccination. Receptors were obtained from a human donor who had a prior SARS-CoV-2 infection. Each CDR3 is given with its conserved first and last residue. Fields, in order: V gene, D gene, J gene, CDR3 length, clone size, CDR3 DNA, CDR3 protein. A D gene is named only where the DNA matches it firmly. Rows give clone size only sometimes, using once, few, many, or a class for an expanded clone.

V gene: TRBV7-2
D gene: NA
J gene: TRBJ1-1
CDR3 length: 14
clone size: NA
CDR3 DNA: TGTGCCAGCAGCTATCTCCAGGGTTCCACTGAAGCTTTCTTT
CDR3 protein: CASSYLQGSTEAFF

V gene: TRBV28
D gene: NA
J gene: TRBJ2-2
CDR3 length: 15
clone size: few
CDR3 DNA: TGTGCCAGCAGTTTGGGGGAGGTGGACACCGGGGAGCTGTTTTTT
CDR3 protein: CASSLGEVDTGELFF

V gene: TRBV3-1/TRBV3-2
D gene: NA
J gene: TRBJ1-1
CDR3 length: 12
clone size: NA
CDR3 DNA: TGTGCCAGCAGCCTCCATTGGACTGAAGCTTTCTTT
CDR3 protein: CASSLHWTEAFF

V gene: TRBV6-5
D gene: TRBD1
J gene: TRBJ2-7
CDR3 length: 13
clone size: NA
CDR3 DNA: TGTGCCAGCAGGGGACAGGGTCACTACGAGCAGTACTTC
CDR3 protein: CASRGQGHYEQYF

V gene: TRBV6-4
D gene: NA
J gene: TRBJ2-7
CDR3 length: 14
clone size: NA
CDR3 DNA: TGTGCCAGCAATACGGGGGACAGCTCCTACGAGCAGTACTTC
CDR3 protein: CASNTGDSSYEQYF

V gene: TRBV9
D gene: NA
J gene: TRBJ2-3
CDR3 length: 17
clone size: NA
CDR3 DNA: TGTGCCAGCAGCGTAGGTAGGGGAGGGGGGGGCACAGATGCGCAGTATTTT
CDR3 protein: CASSVGRGGGGTDAQYF

V gene: TRBV5-1
D gene: NA
J gene: TRBJ1-1
CDR3 length: 15
clone size: NA
CDR3 DNA: TGCGCCAGCAGCTTGTTGGTCGGCAGGGATACTGAAGCTTTCTTT
CDR3 protein: CASSLLVGRDTEAFF

V gene: TRBV2
D gene: NA
J gene: TRBJ1-1
CDR3 length: 11
clone size: NA
CDR3 DNA: TGTGCCAGCAGTGAAGTTTGGGGAGCTTTCTTT
CDR3 protein: CASSEVWGAFF

V gene: TRBV2
D gene: TRBD2
J gene: TRBJ2-5
CDR3 length: 12
clone size: NA
CDR3 DNA: TGTGCCGGCGGGGGAGACCAAGAGACCCAGTACTTC
CDR3 protein: CAGGGDQETQYF

V gene: TRBV5-1
D gene: TRBD1
J gene: TRBJ2-7
CDR3 length: 14
clone size: few
CDR3 DNA: TGCGCCAGCAGCCGGACCAGGGGGCCCTACGAGCAGTACTTC
CDR3 protein: CASSRTRGPYEQYF

V gene: TRBV29-1
D gene: NA
J gene: TRBJ1-3
CDR3 length: 13
clone size: NA
CDR3 DNA: TGCAGCGTTCCCGGGAACTCTGGAAACACCATATATTTT
CDR3 protein: CSVPGNSGNTIYF

V gene: TRBV7-7
D gene: NA
J gene: TRBJ2-5
CDR3 length: 15
clone size: NA
CDR3 DNA: TGTGCTAGCAGCCCCAGCAATGACATAGGAGAGACCCAGTACTTC
CDR3 protein: CASSPSNDIGETQYF

V gene: TRBV9
D gene: NA
J gene: TRBJ2-5
CDR3 length: 13
clone size: few
CDR3 DNA: TGTGCCAGCAGCGTAGGGGAGACGGAGACCCAGTACTTC
CDR3 protein: CASSVGETETQYF

V gene: TRBV4-2
D gene: NA
J gene: TRBJ1-2
CDR3 length: 15
clone size: NA
CDR3 DNA: TGTGCCAGCAGCCAAGGTACGGGGACCCTCTATGGCTACACCTTC
CDR3 protein: CASSQGTGTLYGYTF

V gene: TRBV5-5
D gene: TRBD1
J gene: TRBJ2-5
CDR3 length: 14
clone size: NA
CDR3 DNA: TGTGCCAGCAGCTGGACTGACAGGGTAGAGACCCAGTACTTC
CDR3 protein: CASSWTDRVETQYF

V gene: TRBV19
D gene: TRBD1
J gene: TRBJ1-2
CDR3 length: 13
clone size: few
CDR3 DNA: TGTGCCAGTACCCGGGACAGCTCCTATGGCTACACCTTC
CDR3 protein: CASTRDSSYGYTF

V gene: TRBV11-3
D gene: NA
J gene: TRBJ1-6
CDR3 length: 16
clone size: NA
CDR3 DNA: TGTGCCAGCAGCTTATCCCCCACGGGGGCGGGAACACCCCTCCACTTT
CDR3 protein: CASSLSPTGAGTPLHF

V gene: TRBV3-1/TRBV3-2
D gene: TRBD1
J gene: TRBJ1-6
CDR3 length: 14
clone size: once
CDR3 DNA: TGTGCCAGCAGCCAAGGGACAGGGGAAGTCCCCCTCCACTTT
CDR3 protein: CASSQGTGEVPLHF

V gene: TRBV3-1/TRBV3-2
D gene: NA
J gene: TRBJ2-7
CDR3 length: 16
clone size: NA
CDR3 DNA: TGTGCCAGCAGCCAAGAATTCCGAATTCCTTTCTACGAGCAGTACTTC
CDR3 protein: CASSQEFRIPFYEQYF

V gene: TRBV5-6
D gene: TRBD1
J gene: TRBJ2-7
CDR3 length: 15
clone size: NA
CDR3 DNA: TGTGCCAGCAGCTTGCCGGGACAGGGGGCTCCTGGGCAGTACTTC
CDR3 protein: CASSLPGQGAPGQYF